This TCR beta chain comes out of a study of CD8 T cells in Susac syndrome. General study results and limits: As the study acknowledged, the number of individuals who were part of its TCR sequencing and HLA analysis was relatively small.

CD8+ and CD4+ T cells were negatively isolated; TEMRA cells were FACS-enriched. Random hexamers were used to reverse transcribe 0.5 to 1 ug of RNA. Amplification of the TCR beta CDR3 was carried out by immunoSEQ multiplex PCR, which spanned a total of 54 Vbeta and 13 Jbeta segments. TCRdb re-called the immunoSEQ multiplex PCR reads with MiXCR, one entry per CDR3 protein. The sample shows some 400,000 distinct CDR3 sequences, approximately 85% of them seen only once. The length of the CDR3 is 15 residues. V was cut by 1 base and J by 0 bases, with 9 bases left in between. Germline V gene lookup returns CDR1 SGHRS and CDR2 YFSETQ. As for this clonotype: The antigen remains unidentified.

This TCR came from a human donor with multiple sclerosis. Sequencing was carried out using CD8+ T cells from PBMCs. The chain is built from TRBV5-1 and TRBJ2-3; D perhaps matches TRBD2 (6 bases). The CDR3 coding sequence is TGCGCCAGCAGCTTGTTGGGGACTAGCACAGATACGCAGTATTTT. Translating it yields CASSLLGTSTDTQYF.